The 3 T cell receptor beta chains presented below share a single source sample, sequenced in a study of molecular identifiers for immune sequencing clone quantification. TCRdb itself ran the PCR reads through MiXCR, one entry per CDR3 protein. The sample includes about 640,000 distinct CDR3 sequences, about 20% seen only once; the top ten take under 0.95%. The sample comprised naive CD8+ T cells from blood, with Jurkat cell RNA spiked in. Subset denoted: FACS-sorted CD8+CD4-CCR7+CD45RA+ naive T cells. These receptors all stem from a human donor in good health. Some libraries in this study had Jurkat cell RNA spiked in.

To note about this clonotype: This sequence may be a read error, since a much larger clone differs from it by one base. This chain connects TRBV7-2 to TRBJ2-2; 10 positions agree with TRBD2. Trimming at V came to 2 bases and at J to 5 bases, leaving 2 bases not matched to a gene. In germline, CDR1 is SGHTA, CDR2 FQGNSA. The CDR3 contains 15 residues. The CDR3 sequence is CASSLTAGGTGELFF. The CDR3 nucleotides read TGTGCCAGCAGCTTAACAGCGGGGGGGACCGGGGAGCTGTTTTTT.

This clonotype showed up just once. A much larger clone differs from this one at a single base, so this may be a read error. This chain joins TRBV30 and TRBJ1-1; D is unclear. CDR1 and CDR2 from the germline V gene are GTSNPN and SVGIG (reference sequence). This CDR3 spans 11 amino acids. The CDR3 loop is CAWSEYTEASF. The DNA for the CDR3 is TGTGCCTGGAGTGAGTACACTGAAGCTTCCTTT.

This clonotype appeared many times. This rearrangement joins TRBV11-1 to TRBJ1-1; tentative D call: TRBD1 (5 bases). CDR3 length equals 14 residues. Trimming stripped 0 bases from V and 3 bases from J, with 8 bases between. Germline assignment: CDR1 SGHAT and CDR2 FQDESV (reference sequence). CDR3 region: CASSLAGEDTEAFF. CDR3 in DNA: TGTGCCAGCAGCTTAGCGGGGGAGGACACTGAAGCTTTCTTT.